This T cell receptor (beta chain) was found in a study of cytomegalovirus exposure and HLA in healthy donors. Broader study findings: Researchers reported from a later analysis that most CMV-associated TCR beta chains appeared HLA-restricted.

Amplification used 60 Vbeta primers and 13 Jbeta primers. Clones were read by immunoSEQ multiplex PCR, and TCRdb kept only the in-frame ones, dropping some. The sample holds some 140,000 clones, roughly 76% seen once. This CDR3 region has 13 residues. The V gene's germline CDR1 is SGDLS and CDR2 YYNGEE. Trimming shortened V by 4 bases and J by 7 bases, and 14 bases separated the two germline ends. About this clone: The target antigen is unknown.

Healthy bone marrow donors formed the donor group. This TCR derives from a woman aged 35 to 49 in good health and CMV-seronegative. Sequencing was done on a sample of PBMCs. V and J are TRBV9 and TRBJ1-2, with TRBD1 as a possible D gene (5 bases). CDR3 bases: TGTGCCAGCAGCTCAAATCTCGGGGGTGGCTACACCTTC. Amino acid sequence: CASSSNLGGGYTF.